A selection of T cell receptor beta chains follows, all from one sample in a study of shared T cell receptors in the human thymus. Assay used: immunoSEQ multiplex PCR; TCRdb lists only in-frame clones, some missing. The sample has around 730,000 clones; 70% to 90% are singletons. The same sample was also studied in work on human thymus T cells.

Sample: thymocytes. These receptors were collected from a girl in the first two years of life with a congenital heart defect. Both conserved end residues are part of each CDR3. Each record gives: J gene, D gene, V gene, clone size, CDR3 DNA, CDR3 protein. A D gene is named only where the DNA matches it firmly. Where a row states a size, it is once, few, many or the class of an expanded clone; other rows omit it.

TRBJ1-2 | TRBD1 | TRBV27 | once | TGTGCCAGCAGTTCCCGGGACAGGGCCAGGAATAGCTATGGCTACACCTTC | CASSSRDRARNSYGYTF
TRBJ1-1 | TRBD1 | TRBV2 | - | TGTGCCAGCAGACAACACTTACAGGGGAGAAGAGCTTTCTTT | CASRQHLQGRRAFF
TRBJ2-1 | - | TRBV7-4 | - | TGTGCCAGCAGGAAACACAGTACATCCTACAATGAGCAGTTCTTC | CASRKHSTSYNEQFF
TRBJ1-2 | - | TRBV6-6 | - | TGTGCCAGCAGCGAGAGGGGGGGGCATGGCTACACCTTC | CASSERGGHGYTF
TRBJ2-2 | - | TRBV6-1 | - | TGTGCCAGCATAGTACCCGGAGGGACCGGGGAGCTGTTTTTT | CASIVPGGTGELFF
TRBJ1-3 | - | TRBV5-4 | - | TGTGCCAGCAGCTTGGGGAGGACTGGAGGGGCGGCCTCTGGAAACACCATATATTTT | CASSLGRTGGAASGNTIYF
TRBJ2-1 | TRBD2 | TRBV7-9 | few | TGTGCCAGCAGCTTAGCTCCGGGGGGGCCCTACAATGAGCAGTTCTTC | CASSLAPGGPYNEQFF
TRBJ1-3 | - | TRBV6-5 | - | TGTGCCAGCAGTTACCTCGGGGGGCCGGTAAACACCATATATTTT | CASSYLGGPVNTIYF
TRBJ2-1 | - | TRBV5-6 | - | TGTGCCAGCAGCCGGACGGGACTGACGGCACATGAGCAGTTCTTC | CASSRTGLTAHEQFF
TRBJ1-1 | - | TRBV7-9 | - | TGTGCCAGCAGCTTTTTCGTGGGTTCACTAAGCACTGAAGCTTTCTTT | CASSFFVGSLSTEAFF
TRBJ2-2 | - | TRBV19 | few | TGTGCCAGTATCCTTCGAGGCTCGATAATTCCGAACACCGGGGAGCTGTTTTTT | CASILRGSIIPNTGELFF
TRBJ2-7 | TRBD1 | TRBV5-3 | - | TGTGCCAGAAGCTACCCCGATGACAGGGGATGGTACGAGCAGTACTTC | CARSYPDDRGWYEQYF
TRBJ1-3 | - | TRBV2 | - | TGTGCCAGCAGTGAAACAGTCAGACCCACTGGAAACACCATATATTTT | CASSETVRPTGNTIYF
TRBJ1-2 | TRBD1 | TRBV7-6 | - | TGTGCCAGCAGCTTACGCCCCGACAGGGGCCAGTTCTATGGCTACACCTTC | CASSLRPDRGQFYGYTF
TRBJ1-2 | TRBD1 | TRBV5-1 | - | TGCGCCAGCAGCTTGGGTTGGGACAGGGGGAGAGACTATGGCTACACCTTC | CASSLGWDRGRDYGYTF
TRBJ1-2 | TRBD1 | TRBV18 | few | TGTGCCAGCTCACCCTCGGACAGGGTTCGAGGACGATATGGCTACACCTTC | CASSPSDRVRGRYGYTF
TRBJ1-2 | - | TRBV18 | - | TGTGCCAGCTCACCTTATCGATCTCGCGGGGGCTACACCTTC | CASSPYRSRGGYTF
TRBJ1-4 | - | TRBV30 | once | TGTGCCTGGGCCCAAGATCGGGGTGAAAAACTGTTTTTT | CAWAQDRGEKLFF
TRBJ2-1 | TRBD2 | TRBV13 | - | TGTGCCAGCAGCTGGGGACTAGCGGGGGCTAGCTCCTACAATGAGCAGTTCTTC | CASSWGLAGASSYNEQFF
TRBJ1-2 | - | TRBV19 | - | TGTGCCAGTAGTATCGGGGGGAACCTCTTCTATGGCTACACCTTC | CASSIGGNLFYGYTF
TRBJ1-2 | - | TRBV5-6 | few | TGTGCCAGCAGCCACACACAGGTCCCCCTTAATGGCTACACCTTC | CASSHTQVPLNGYTF
TRBJ2-3 | TRBD2 | TRBV25-1 | - | TGTGCCAGCTCCGAAGGGATACTAGCGGGGGGGAGGACAGATACGCAGTATTTT | CASSEGILAGGRTDTQYF
TRBJ2-2 | - | TRBV5-4 | - | TGTGCCAGCAGCTTGGAGCCGAACACCGGGGAGCTGTTTTTT | CASSLEPNTGELFF
TRBJ1-6 | - | TRBV5-8 | - | TGTGCCAGCAGCTCCGTGGGGCCTCCAGGAGTCTCCTGTAATTCACCCCTCCACTTT | CASSSVGPPGVSCNSPLHF
TRBJ1-5 | - | TRBV19 | few | TGTGCCAGTAGTTCCCGGGACAACGAGGATCAGCCCCAGCATTTT | CASSSRDNEDQPQHF
TRBJ1-5 | - | TRBV5-3 | - | TGTGCCAGAAGCTTGAGACAGAGCAATCAGCCCCAGCATTTT | CARSLRQSNQPQHF
TRBJ1-1 | TRBD1 | TRBV6-6 | - | TGTGCCAGCAGCAAAGACCAACAGGGGGGCACTGAAGCTTTCTTT | CASSKDQQGGTEAFF
TRBJ1-1 | - | TRBV5-5 | - | TGTGCCAGCAGGGCACAGGGCGCTCACACTGAAGCTTTCTTT | CASRAQGAHTEAFF
TRBJ2-3 | TRBD1 | TRBV6-5 | - | TGTGCCAGCAGTTACTGGACAGGGGCAGATACGCAGTATTTT | CASSYWTGADTQYF